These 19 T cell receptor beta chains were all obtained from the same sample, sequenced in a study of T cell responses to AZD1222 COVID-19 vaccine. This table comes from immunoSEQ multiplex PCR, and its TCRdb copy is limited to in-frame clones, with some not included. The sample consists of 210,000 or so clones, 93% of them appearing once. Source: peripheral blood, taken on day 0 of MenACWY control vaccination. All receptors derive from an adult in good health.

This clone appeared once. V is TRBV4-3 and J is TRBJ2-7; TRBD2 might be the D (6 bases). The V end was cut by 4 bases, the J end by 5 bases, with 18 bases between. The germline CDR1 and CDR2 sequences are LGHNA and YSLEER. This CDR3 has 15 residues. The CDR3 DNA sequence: TGCGCCAGCAGCCCGGGACTTCGAATCGACCACGAGCAGTACTTC. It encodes CASSPGLRIDHEQYF.

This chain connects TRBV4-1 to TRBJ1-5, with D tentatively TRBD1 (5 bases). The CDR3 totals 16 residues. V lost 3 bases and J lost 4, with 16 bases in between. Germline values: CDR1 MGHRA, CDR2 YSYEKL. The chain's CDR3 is CASSQFPRQRNQPQHF. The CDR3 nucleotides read TGCGCCAGCAGCCAGTTCCCGAGACAGAGAAATCAGCCCCAGCATTTT.

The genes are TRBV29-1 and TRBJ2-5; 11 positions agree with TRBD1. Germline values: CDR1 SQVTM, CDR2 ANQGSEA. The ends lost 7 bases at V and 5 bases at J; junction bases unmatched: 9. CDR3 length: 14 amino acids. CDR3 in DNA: TGCAGCGCCGACCGGGACAGGGGGGGGGAGACCCAGTACTTC. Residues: CSADRDRGGETQYF. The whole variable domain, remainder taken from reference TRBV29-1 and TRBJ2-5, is SAVISQKPSRDICQRGTSLTIQCQVDSQVTMMFWYRQQPGQSLTLIATANQGSEATYESGFVIDKFPISRPNLTFSTLTVSNMSPEDSSIYLCSADRDRGGETQYFGPGTRLLVL.

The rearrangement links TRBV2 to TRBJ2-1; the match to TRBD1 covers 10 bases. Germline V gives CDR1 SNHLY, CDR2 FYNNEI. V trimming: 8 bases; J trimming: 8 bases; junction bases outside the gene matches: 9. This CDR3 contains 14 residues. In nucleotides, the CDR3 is TGTGCCAGCGCCGGGGACAGGGGTACCGATGAGCAGTTCTTC. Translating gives CASAGDRGTDEQFF.

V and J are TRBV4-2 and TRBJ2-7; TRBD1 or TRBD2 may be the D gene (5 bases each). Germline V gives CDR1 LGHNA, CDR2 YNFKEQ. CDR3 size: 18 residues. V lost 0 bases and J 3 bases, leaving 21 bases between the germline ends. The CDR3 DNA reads TGTGCCAGCAGCCAAGATAAGAGGGAATGGGGGTCAGGCTACGAGCAGTACTTC. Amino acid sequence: CASSQDKREWGSGYEQYF.

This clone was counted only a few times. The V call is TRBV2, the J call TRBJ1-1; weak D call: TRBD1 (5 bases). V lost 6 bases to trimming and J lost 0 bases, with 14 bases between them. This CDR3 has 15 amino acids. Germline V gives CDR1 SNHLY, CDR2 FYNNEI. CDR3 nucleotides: TGTGCCAGCAGACCCGGGGCGCCGCTGAACACTGAAGCTTTCTTT. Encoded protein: CASRPGAPLNTEAFF.

CDR3 amino acids: CASSYSRGFGQPQHF. The CDR3 DNA sequence: TGTGCCAGCAGTTACTCTCGGGGTTTTGGTCAGCCCCAGCATTTT. V usage is TRBV6-5 and J usage is TRBJ1-5; no reliable D call. CDR3 size: 15 residues. V lost 0 bases to trimming and J lost 6 bases, with 12 bases between them. CDR1 and CDR2 (germline): MNHEY, SVGAGI.

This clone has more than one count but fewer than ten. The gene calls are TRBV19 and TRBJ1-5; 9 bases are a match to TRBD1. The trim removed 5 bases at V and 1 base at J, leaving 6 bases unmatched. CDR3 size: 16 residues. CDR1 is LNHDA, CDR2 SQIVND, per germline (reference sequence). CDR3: CASSLPTGGSNQPQHF. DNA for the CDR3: TGTGCCAGTAGTCTTCCGACAGGGGGAAGCAATCAGCCCCAGCATTTT.

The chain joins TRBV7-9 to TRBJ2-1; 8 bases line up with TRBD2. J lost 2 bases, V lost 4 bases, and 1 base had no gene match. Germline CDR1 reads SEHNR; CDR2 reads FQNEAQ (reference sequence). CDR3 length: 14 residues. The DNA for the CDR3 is TGTGCCAGCAGCTCGGGACTAGCCTACAATGAGCAGTTCTTC. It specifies CASSSGLAYNEQFF.

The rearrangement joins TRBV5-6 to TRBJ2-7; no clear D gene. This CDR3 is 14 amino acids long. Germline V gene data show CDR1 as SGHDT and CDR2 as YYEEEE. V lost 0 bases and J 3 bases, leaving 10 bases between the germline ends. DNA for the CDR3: TGTGCCAGCAGCTTGGTTGCACAGAACTACGAGCAGTACTTC. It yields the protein CASSLVAQNYEQYF.

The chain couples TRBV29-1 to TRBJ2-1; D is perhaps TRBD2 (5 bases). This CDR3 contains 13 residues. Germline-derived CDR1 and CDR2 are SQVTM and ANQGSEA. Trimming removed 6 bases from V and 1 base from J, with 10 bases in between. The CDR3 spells CSVRVASYNEQFF. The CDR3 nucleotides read TGCAGCGTCCGGGTAGCGTCCTACAATGAGCAGTTCTTC.

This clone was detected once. The CDR3 sequence is CASSPQHF. The CDR3 DNA reads TGTGCCAGCAGCCCGCAGCATTTT. This rearrangement joins TRBV11-3 to TRBJ1-5; D not certain. Deletions cut 5 bases from V and 13 bases from J, with 3 bases between. This CDR3 is built from 8 residues. Looked up from germline, CDR1 is SGHNT and CDR2 is YENEEA.

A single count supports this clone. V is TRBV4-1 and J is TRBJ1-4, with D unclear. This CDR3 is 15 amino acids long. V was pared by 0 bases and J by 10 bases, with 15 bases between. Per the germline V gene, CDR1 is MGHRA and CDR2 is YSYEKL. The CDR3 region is CASSQDLAIMGKLFF. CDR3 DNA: TGCGCCAGCAGCCAAGATCTGGCGATCATGGGAAAACTGTTTTTT.

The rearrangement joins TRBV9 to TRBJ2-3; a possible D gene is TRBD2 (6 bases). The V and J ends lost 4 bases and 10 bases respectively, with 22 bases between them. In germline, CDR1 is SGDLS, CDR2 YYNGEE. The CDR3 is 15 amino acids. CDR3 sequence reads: CASSPSEGSFVAQYF. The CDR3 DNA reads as TGTGCCAGCAGCCCTTCGGAGGGCTCCTTTGTCGCGCAGTATTTT.

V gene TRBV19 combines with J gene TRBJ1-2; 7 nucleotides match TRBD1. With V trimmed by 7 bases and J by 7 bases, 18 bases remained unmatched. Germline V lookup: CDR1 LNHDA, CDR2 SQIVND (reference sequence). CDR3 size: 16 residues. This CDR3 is CASTPEGGDLGSGYTF. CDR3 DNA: TGTGCCAGTACCCCGGAAGGGGGCGACCTAGGAAGTGGCTACACCTTC.

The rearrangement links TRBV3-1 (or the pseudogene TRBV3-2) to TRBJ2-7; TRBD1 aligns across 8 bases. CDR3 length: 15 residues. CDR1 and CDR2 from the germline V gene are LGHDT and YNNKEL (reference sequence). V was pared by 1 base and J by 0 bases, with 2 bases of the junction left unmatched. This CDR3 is CASSQVGTGSYEQYF. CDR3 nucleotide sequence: TGTGCCAGCAGCCAAGTAGGGACAGGCTCCTACGAGCAGTACTTC.

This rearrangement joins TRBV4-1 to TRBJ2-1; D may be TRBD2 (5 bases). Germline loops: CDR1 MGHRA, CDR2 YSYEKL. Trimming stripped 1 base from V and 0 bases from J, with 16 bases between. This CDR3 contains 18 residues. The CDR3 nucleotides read TGCGCCAGCAGCCAAGGTGAACGGCCTACTAGCTCCTACAATGAGCAGTTCTTC. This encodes CASSQGERPTSSYNEQFF.

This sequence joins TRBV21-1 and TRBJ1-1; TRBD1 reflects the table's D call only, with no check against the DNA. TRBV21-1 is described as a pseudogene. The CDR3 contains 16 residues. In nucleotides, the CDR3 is TGTGCCAGCAGCAAACCCAAGGACAGGGGGTATACTGAAGCTTTCTTT. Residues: CASSKPKDRGYTEAFF.

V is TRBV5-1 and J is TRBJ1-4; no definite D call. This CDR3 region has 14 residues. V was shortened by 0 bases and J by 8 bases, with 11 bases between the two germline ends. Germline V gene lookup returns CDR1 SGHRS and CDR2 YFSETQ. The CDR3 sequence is CASSLGGLREKLFF. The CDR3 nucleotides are TGCGCCAGCAGCTTGGGAGGGCTTAGAGAAAAACTGTTTTTT.